The clone carrying this T cell receptor (beta chain) was seen only a few times. V lost 5 bases to trimming and J lost 6 bases; unmatched junction nucleotides: 7. The CDR3 consists of 15 residues. Germline assignment: CDR1 SGHAT and CDR2 FQNNGV. The record originates from a study of blood T cell repertoires in COVID-19. Overall study context: Samples of COVID-19 (acute and convalescent) were obtained from the United States, Italy and Spain. T cells, B-cell-depleted T cells, or PBMCs supplied cDNA or gDNA.

Per the study methods: Amplification of reference gene primers was used by the study to estimate nucleated cell counts. The protocol was immunoSEQ multiplex PCR, while the TCRdb copy is restricted to in-frame clones and leaves out a portion. V and J calls and clone size are those listed in that table; D and trimming were worked out from the DNA. There are fewer than 120,000 clones in the sample; 70% to 80% occur only once, and 6% to 8.5% lies in the top ten. The chain carries TRBV11-2 and TRBJ1-2; 12 bases match TRBD1. The source of this sequence is a woman between 55 and 75 years old with acute or convalescent COVID-19. Sequencing used peripheral blood. For the CDR3, the DNA is TGTGCCAGCAGCCTCGGGACAGGGGGCTTTAATGGCTACACCTTC. It specifies CASSLGTGGFNGYTF.